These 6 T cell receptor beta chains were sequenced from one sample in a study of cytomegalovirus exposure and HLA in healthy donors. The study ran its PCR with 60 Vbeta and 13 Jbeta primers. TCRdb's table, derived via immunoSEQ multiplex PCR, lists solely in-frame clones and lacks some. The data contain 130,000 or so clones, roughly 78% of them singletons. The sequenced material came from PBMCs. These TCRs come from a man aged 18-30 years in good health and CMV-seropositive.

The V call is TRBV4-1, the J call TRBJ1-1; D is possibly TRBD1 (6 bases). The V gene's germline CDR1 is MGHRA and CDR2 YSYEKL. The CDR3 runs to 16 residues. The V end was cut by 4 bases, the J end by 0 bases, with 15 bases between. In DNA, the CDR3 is TGCGCCAGCAGCCTTGACAGGACTTTCATGAACACTGAAGCTTTCTTT. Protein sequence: CASSLDRTFMNTEAFF.

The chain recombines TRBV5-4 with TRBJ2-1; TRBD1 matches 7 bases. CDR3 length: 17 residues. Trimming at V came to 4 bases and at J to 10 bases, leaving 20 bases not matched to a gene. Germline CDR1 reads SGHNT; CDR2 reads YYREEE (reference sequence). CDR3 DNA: TGTGCCAGCAGCCCTGGGGAACCGGGACAGAGCTTTTGGGAGCAGTTCTTC. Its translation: CASSPGEPGQSFWEQFF.

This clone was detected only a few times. The CDR3 region has the DNA TGTGCCAGCAGTCCCCGGGACAGGGGGCGCCCCGGGGAGCTGTTTTTT. This codes for CASSPRDRGRPGELFF. The chain has TRBV27 and TRBJ2-2, with TRBD1 identical over 12 bases. Germline CDR1 and CDR2: MNHEY and SMNVEV (reference sequence). This CDR3 region has 16 residues. The V segment lost 5 bases and the J segment 6 bases; nucleotides outside the gene matches: 7.

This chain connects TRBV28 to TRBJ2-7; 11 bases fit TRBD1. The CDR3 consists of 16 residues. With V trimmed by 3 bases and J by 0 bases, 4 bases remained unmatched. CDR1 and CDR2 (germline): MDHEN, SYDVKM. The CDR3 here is CASSFSGTGGSYEQYF. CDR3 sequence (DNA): TGTGCCAGCAGTTTTTCCGGGACAGGGGGCTCCTACGAGCAGTACTTC.

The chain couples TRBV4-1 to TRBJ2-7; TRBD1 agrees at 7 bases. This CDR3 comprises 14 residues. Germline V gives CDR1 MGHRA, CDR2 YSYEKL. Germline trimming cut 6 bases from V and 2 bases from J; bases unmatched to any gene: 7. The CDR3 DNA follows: TGCGCCAGCAGTTATGGACAGGAGGCCTACGAGCAGTACTTC. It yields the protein CASSYGQEAYEQYF.

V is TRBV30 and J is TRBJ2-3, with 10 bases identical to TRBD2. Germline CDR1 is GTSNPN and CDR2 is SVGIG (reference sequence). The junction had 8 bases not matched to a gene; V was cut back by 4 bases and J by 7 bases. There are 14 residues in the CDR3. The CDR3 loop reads CAWTSGRSTYTQYF. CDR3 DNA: TGTGCCTGGACTAGCGGGAGATCTACGTATACGCAGTATTTT.